This T cell receptor (gamma chain) was documented in a study of gamma-delta chains in newborns, infants, children. TCRdb made new clone calls on the reads using CATT. The sample yields about 2,500 gamma-chain clones, around 45% seen once. Germline-derived CDR1 and CDR2 are EGSTGY and YDSYTSSV. V shed 5 bases and J 7 bases; nucleotides not matched to a gene: 8. The CDR3 extends over 12 amino acids. The clonotype originates from a child who was a newborn, infant or young child, either healthy, febrile or measles-vaccinated (not recorded which). The sample taken for sequencing was blood. The chain employs TRGV4 and TRGJ1 or TRGJ2. Here the J gene was assigned by germline matching of the DNA, as TCRdb has none. CDR3 sequence (DNA): TGTGCCACCTGGGTCGTGGGCTATAAGAAACTCTTT. Protein product: CATWVVGYKKLF.